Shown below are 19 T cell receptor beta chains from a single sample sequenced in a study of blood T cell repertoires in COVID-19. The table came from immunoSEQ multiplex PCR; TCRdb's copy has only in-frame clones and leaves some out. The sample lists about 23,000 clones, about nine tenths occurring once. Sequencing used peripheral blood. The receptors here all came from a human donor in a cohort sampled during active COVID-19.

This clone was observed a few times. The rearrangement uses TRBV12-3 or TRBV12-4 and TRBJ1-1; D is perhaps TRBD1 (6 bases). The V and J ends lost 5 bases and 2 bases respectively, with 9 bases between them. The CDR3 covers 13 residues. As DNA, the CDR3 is TGTGCCAGCAGTCAGGGACACAACACTGAAGCTTTCTTT. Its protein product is CASSQGHNTEAFF.

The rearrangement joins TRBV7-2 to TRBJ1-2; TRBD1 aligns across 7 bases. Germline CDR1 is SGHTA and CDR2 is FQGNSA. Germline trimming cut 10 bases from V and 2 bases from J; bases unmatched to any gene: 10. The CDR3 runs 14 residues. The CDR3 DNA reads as TGTGCCACCGCCCTATCGGGACAGAACTATGGCTACACCTTC. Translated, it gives CATALSGQNYGYTF.

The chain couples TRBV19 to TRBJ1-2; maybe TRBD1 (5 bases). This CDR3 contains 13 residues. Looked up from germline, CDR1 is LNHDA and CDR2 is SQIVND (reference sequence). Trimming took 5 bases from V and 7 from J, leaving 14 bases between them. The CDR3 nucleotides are TGTGCCAGTAGTCCTCTGGGGCTTGGTGGCTACACCTTC. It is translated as CASSPLGLGGYTF. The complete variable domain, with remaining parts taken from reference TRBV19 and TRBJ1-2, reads DGGITQSPKYLFRKEGQNVTLSCEQNLNHDAMYWYRQDPGQGLRLIYYSQIVNDFQKGDIAEGYSVSREKKESFPLTVTSAQKNPTAFYLCASSPLGLGGYTFGSGTRLTVV.

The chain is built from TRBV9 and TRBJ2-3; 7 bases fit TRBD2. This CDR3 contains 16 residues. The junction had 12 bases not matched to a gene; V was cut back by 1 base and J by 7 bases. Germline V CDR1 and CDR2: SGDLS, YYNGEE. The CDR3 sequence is CASSVKTGLIPNTQYF. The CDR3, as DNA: TGTGCCAGCAGCGTAAAAACGGGACTAATCCCGAATACGCAGTATTTT.

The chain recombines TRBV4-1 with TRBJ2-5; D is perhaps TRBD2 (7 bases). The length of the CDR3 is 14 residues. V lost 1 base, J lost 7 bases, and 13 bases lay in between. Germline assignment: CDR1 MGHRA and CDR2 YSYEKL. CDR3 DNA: TGCGCCAGCAGCCAAGTGAGGGGGGAGGGGACCCAGTACTTC. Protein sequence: CASSQVRGEGTQYF.

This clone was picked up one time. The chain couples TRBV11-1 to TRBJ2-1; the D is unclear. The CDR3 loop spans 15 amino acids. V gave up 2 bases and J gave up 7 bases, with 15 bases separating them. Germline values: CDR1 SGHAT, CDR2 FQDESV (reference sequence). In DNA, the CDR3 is TGTGCCAGCAGCTTAAACCCTACGGGTTGGAATGAGCAGTTCTTC. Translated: CASSLNPTGWNEQFF.

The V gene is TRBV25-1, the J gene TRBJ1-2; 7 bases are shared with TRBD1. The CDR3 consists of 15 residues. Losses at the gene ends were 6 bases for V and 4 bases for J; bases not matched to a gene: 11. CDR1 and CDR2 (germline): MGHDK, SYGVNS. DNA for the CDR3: TGTGCCAGCAGCCAACACCCGACAGGGACCTATGGCTACACCTTC. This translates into CASSQHPTGTYGYTF.

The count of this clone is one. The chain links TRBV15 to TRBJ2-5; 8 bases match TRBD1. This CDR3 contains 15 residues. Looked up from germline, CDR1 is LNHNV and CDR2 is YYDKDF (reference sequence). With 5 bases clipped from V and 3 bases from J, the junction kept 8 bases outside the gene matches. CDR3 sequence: CATSSDRGSEETQYF. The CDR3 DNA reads TGTGCCACCAGCTCCGACAGGGGTTCGGAAGAGACCCAGTACTTC.

The CDR3 sequence is CASSSRDRGSTEAFF. CDR3 sequence (DNA): TGTGCCAGCAGCTCCCGGGACAGGGGTAGCACTGAAGCTTTCTTT. The rearrangement links TRBV13 to TRBJ1-1; TRBD1 matches at 10 bases. Germline values: CDR1 PRHDT, CDR2 FYEKMQ (reference sequence). The CDR3 covers 15 residues. V lost 4 bases to trimming and J lost 4 bases; unmatched junction nucleotides: 6.

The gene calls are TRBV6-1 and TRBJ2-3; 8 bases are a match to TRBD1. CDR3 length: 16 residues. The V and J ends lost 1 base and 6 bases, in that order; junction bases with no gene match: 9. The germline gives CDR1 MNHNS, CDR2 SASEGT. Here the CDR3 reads CASSEVSTGARDTQYF. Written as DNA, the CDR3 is TGTGCCAGCAGTGAAGTATCGACAGGGGCCAGGGATACGCAGTATTTT.

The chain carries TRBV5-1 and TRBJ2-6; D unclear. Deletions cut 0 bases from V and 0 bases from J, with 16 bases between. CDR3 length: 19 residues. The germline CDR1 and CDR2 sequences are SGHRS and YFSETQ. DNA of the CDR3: TGCGCCAGCAGCTTGGGCGGTTCGGTAGTCCACTCTGGGGCCAACGTCCTGACTTTC. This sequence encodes CASSLGGSVVHSGANVLTF.

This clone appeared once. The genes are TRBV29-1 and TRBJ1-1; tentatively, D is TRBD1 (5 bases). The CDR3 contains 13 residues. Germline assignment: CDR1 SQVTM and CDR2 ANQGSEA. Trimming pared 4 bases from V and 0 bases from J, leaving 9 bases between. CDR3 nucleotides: TGCAGCGTTGGGGGGGTCATGAACACTGAAGCTTTCTTT. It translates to CSVGGVMNTEAFF.

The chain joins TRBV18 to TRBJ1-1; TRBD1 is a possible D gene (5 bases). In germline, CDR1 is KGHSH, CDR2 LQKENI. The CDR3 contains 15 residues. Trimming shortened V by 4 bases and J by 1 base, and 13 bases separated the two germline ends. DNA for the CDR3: TGTGCCAGCTCACAGCTCGGACACAAGAACACTGAAGCTTTCTTT. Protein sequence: CASSQLGHKNTEAFF.

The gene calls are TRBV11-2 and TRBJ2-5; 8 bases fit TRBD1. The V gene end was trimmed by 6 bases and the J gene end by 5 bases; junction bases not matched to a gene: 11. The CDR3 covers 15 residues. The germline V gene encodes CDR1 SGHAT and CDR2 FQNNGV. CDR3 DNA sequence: TGTGCCAGCAGTTTGGGCGCAGGGGGCTACGAGACCCAGTACTTC. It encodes CASSLGAGGYETQYF.

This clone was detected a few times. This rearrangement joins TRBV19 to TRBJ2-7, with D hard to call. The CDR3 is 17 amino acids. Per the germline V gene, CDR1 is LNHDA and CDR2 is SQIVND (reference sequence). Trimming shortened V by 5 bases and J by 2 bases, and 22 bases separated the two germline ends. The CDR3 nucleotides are TGTGCCAGTAGTTCTTCTGGCCCTTCCTTACAGACCTACGAGCAGTACTTC. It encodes CASSSSGPSLQTYEQYF.

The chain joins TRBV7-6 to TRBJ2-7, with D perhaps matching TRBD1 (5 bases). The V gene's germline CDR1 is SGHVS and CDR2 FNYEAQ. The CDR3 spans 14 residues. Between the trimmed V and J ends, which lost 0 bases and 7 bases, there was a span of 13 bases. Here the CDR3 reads CASSLAVTGGEQYF. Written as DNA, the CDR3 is TGTGCCAGCAGCTTAGCGGTTACAGGTGGGGAGCAGTACTTC.

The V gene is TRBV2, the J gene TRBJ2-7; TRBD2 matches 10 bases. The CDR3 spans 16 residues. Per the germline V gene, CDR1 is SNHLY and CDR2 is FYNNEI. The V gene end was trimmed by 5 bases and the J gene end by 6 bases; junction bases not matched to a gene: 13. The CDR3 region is CASSPRVSGGAVEQYF. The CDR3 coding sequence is TGTGCCAGCAGTCCGAGGGTCAGCGGGGGGGCCGTCGAGCAGTACTTC.

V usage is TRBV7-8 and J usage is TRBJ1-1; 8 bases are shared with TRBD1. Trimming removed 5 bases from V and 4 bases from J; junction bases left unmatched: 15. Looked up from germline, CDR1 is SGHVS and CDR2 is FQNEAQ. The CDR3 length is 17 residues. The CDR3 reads CASSPHDQGARTTEAFF. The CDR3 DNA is TGTGCCAGCAGCCCCCACGACCAGGGGGCGCGTACCACTGAAGCTTTCTTT.

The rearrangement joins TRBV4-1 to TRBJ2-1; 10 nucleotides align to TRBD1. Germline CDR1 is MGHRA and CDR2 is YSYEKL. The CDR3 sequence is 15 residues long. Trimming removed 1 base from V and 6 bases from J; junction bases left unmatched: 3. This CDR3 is CASSQVGTGVNEQFF. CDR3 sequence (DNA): TGCGCCAGCAGCCAAGTCGGGACAGGGGTCAATGAGCAGTTCTTC.